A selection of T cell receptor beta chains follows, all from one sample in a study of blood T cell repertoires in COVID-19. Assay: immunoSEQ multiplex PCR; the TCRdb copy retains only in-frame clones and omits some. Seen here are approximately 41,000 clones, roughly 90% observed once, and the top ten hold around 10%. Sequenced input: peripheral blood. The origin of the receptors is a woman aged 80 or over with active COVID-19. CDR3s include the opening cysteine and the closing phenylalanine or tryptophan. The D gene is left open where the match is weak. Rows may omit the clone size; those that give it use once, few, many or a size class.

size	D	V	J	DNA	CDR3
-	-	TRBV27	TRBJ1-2	TGTGCCAGCAGCTCTACCTCCCGGGGGATATTCAACTATGGCTACACCTTC	CASSSTSRGIFNYGYTF
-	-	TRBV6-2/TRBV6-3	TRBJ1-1	TGTGCCAGCAGTGATCGGACAGTAAACACTGAAGCTTTCTTT	CASSDRTVNTEAFF
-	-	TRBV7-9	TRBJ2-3	TGTGCCAGCAGCTTTAACTTCGATACGCAGTATTTT	CASSFNFDTQYF
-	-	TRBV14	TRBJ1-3	TGTGCCAGCAGCCTTCAGTCTCTTCTCTCTGGAAACACCATATATTTT	CASSLQSLLSGNTIYF
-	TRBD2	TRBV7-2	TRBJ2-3	TGTGCCAGCAGCCCAAGACTAGCGGGGGGCGGCACAGATACGCAGTATTTT	CASSPRLAGGGTDTQYF
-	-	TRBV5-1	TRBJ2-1	TGCGCCAGCAGCTTGTACTCGTCGACAGGTCTTCGCTCCTACAATGAGCAGTTCTTC	CASSLYSSTGLRSYNEQFF
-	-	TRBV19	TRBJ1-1	TGTGCCAGTAGTATTGGGGGGGGGTTCCCGAACACTGAAGCTTTCTTT	CASSIGGGFPNTEAFF
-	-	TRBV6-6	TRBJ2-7	TGTGCCAGCAGTTACGGACAGTCCTACGAGCAGTACTTC	CASSYGQSYEQYF
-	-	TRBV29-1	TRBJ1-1	TGCAGCGCCCTCTCCGGGGGGAACACTGAAGCTTTCTTT	CSALSGGNTEAFF
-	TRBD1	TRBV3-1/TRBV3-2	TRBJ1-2	TGTGCCAGCAGCTCCGGGACAGGGGTCTATGGCTACACCTTC	CASSSGTGVYGYTF
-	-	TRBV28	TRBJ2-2	TGTGCCAGCAGTTTATCGGGGACCGGGGAGCTGTTTTTT	CASSLSGTGELFF
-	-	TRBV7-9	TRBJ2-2	TGTGCCAGCAGCTCCCGACCAGGAATGAACACCGGGGAGCTGTTTTTT	CASSSRPGMNTGELFF
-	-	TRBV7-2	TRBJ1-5	TGTGCCAGCAGCTTAGAACACCATAATCAGCCCCAGCATTTT	CASSLEHHNQPQHF
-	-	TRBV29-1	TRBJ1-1	TGCAGCGTTGTGGGGGGGGTCCGGGCTGAAGCTTTCTTT	CSVVGGVRAEAFF
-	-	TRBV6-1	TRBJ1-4	TGTGCCAGCAGTGATCAGGGGCCTCCTACTAATGAAAAACTGTTTTTT	CASSDQGPPTNEKLFF
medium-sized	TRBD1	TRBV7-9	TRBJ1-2	TGTGCCAGCAGCTTAGCGATCGGGACAGGTTTAAAAGGCTACACCTTC	CASSLAIGTGLKGYTF
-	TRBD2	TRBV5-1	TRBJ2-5	TGCGCCAGCAGCTTGGCCCGGACTAGCGGGGAAGAGACCCAGTACTTC	CASSLARTSGEETQYF
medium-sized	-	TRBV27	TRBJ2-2	TGTGCCAGCAGTTTCTTAGGGAGCACCGGGGAGCTGTTTTTT	CASSFLGSTGELFF
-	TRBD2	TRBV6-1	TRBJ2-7	TGTGCCAGCAGTGAAGCCGGGACTAGCAGTATCGTGGAGTACTTC	CASSEAGTSSIVEYF
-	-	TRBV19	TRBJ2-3	TGTGCCAGTAGTATAACCACAGGGCCCACAGATACGCAGTATTTT	CASSITTGPTDTQYF
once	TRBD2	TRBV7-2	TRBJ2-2	TGTGCCAGCAGCGTGCGACTAGCGGGGATCGGGGAGCTGTTTTTT	CASSVRLAGIGELFF
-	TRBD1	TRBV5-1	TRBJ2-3	TGCGCCAGCAGCAGGGACAGGGGAAAAGATACGCAGTATTTT	CASSRDRGKDTQYF
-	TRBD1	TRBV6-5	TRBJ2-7	TGTGCCAGCATCGGGACAGGGTATAGCGAGCAGTACTTC	CASIGTGYSEQYF
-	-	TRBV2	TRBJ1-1	TGTGCCAGCAGGAGAGGGGGCACTGAAGCTTTCTTT	CASRRGGTEAFF
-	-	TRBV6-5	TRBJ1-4	TGTGCCAGCAGTTACTCTACTAGTGAAAAACTGTTTTTT	CASSYSTSEKLFF
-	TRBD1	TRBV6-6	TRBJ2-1	TGTGCCAGCACTCGACAGGGTACGGGCAATGAGCAGTTCTTC	CASTRQGTGNEQFF